A selection of T cell receptor beta chains follows, all from one sample in a study of shared clonotypes between healthy human individuals. This table comes from immunoSEQ multiplex PCR, and its TCRdb copy is limited to in-frame clones, with some not included. The sample includes roughly 1,000,000 clones, 75% to 80% of them seen just once. What was sequenced was memory CD4+ T cells from PBMCs. These receptors came from a man in his late teens or twenties in good health. Some clones in this sample may be carry-over from other donors' samples. The CDR3 runs from the conserved cysteine through the conserved F or W. Each record gives: V gene, clone size, D gene, J gene, CDR3 protein, CDR3 DNA. The D gene is left open where the match is weak. A clone size is listed for some rows: how often the clone was seen (once, few, many), or a class if it is expanded.

>TRBV20-1|.|.|TRBJ1-2
CSARVGFYTF
TGCAGTGCTAGAGTGGGTTTCTACACCTTC
>TRBV12-5|.|.|TRBJ1-2
CASGLDRTVYF
TGTGCTAGTGGTTTGGATAGGACTGTGTACTTC
>TRBV14|.|TRBD1|TRBJ1-1
CASSSLTGRKTEAFF
TGTGCCAGCAGCTCGTTGACAGGGCGTAAGACTGAAGCTTTCTTT
>TRBV4-1|once|TRBD1|TRBJ1-5
CASSQADRDNQPQHF
TGCGCCAGCAGCCAAGCGGACAGGGACAATCAGCCCCAGCATTTT
>TRBV28|.|TRBD1|TRBJ1-2
CASSSGTGVYGYTF
TGTGCCAGCAGTTCCGGGACAGGGGTTTATGGCTACACCTTC
>TRBV7-3|.|.|TRBJ2-5
CASSLGRGRETQYF
TGTGCCAGCAGCTTAGGCAGAGGAAGGGAGACCCAGTACTTC
>TRBV28|.|.|TRBJ1-4
CAIAFSPTNEKLFF
TGTGCCATTGCATTCTCTCCGACTAATGAAAAACTGTTTTTT
>TRBV7-3|.|.|TRBJ2-3
CASSLLVTDTQYF
TGTGCCAGCAGCCTTTTAGTAACAGATACGCAGTATTTT
>TRBV6-1|.|TRBD1|TRBJ1-2
CASNLQGVNGYTF
TGTGCCAGCAACCTACAGGGGGTGAATGGCTACACCTTC
>TRBV29-1|.|.|TRBJ2-5
CSVERGQLETQYF
TGCAGCGTTGAAAGAGGACAACTGGAGACCCAGTACTTC
>TRBV2|many|.|TRBJ2-3
CASSEAHGWGTSTDTQYF
TGTGCCAGCAGTGAAGCGCATGGTTGGGGGACTAGCACAGATACGCAGTATTTT
>TRBV28|few|.|TRBJ1-1
CASTSAAMNTEAFF
TGTGCCAGCACCTCGGCGGCCATGAACACTGAAGCTTTCTTT
>TRBV7-2|.|TRBD1|TRBJ1-5
CASSLGQGYSNQPQHF
TGTGCCAGCAGCTTGGGACAGGGATATAGCAATCAGCCCCAGCATTTT
>TRBV19|.|TRBD2|TRBJ2-1
CASGTITRNEQFF
TGTGCCAGCGGGACTATCACTCGCAATGAGCAGTTCTTC
>TRBV18|.|.|TRBJ2-2
CASSPPRSRGTGELFF
TGTGCCAGCTCACCACCCCGTAGTAGAGGCACCGGGGAGCTGTTTTTT
>TRBV7-2|few|.|TRBJ1-1
CASSFTGRDTEAFF
TGTGCCAGCAGCTTCACAGGGAGGGACACTGAAGCTTTCTTT
>TRBV18|.|TRBD2|TRBJ2-2
CASSLVLATNTGELFF
TGTGCCAGCTCACTGGTACTAGCGACGAACACCGGGGAGCTGTTTTTT
>TRBV9|.|TRBD2|TRBJ2-3
CASSVRSGLADYTDTQYF
TGTGCCAGCAGCGTAAGGTCCGGACTAGCGGATTACACAGATACGCAGTATTTT
>TRBV18|.|TRBD2|TRBJ2-7
CASSPQTGGGATREQYF
TGTGCCAGCTCACCACAAACCGGGGGAGGGGCAACTCGCGAGCAGTACTTC
>TRBV5-5|.|TRBD1|TRBJ1-2
CASSSRTGGAFGYTF
TGTGCCAGCAGCTCCCGGACAGGGGGAGCGTTCGGCTACACCTTC
>TRBV2|.|.|TRBJ1-5
CASSEDSYSNQPQHF
TGTGCCAGCAGTGAGGACAGCTATAGCAATCAGCCCCAGCATTTT
>TRBV7-7|.|TRBD1|TRBJ2-1
CASSPGTGANNEQFF
TGTGCCAGCAGCCCCGGGACAGGGGCCAACAATGAGCAGTTCTTC
>TRBV2|.|.|TRBJ2-7
CASSENGGQEQYF
TGTGCCAGCAGTGAGAACGGGGGGCAGGAGCAGTACTTC
>TRBV28|.|.|TRBJ2-7
CASRRPIGYEQYF
TGTGCCAGCAGGAGACCTATAGGCTACGAGCAGTACTTC
>TRBV4-2|.|TRBD1|TRBJ2-7
CASSQAQQGAYEQYF
TGTGCCAGCAGCCAAGCCCAACAGGGGGCCTACGAGCAGTACTTC
>TRBV7-3|few|.|TRBJ2-3
CASSSSGDGITDTQYF
TGTGCCAGCAGCTCCTCAGGGGACGGTATCACAGATACGCAGTATTTT
>TRBV6-6|.|.|TRBJ2-1
CASSYSQGGEQFF
TGTGCCAGCAGTTACAGTCAGGGAGGTGAGCAGTTCTTC
>TRBV10-2|.|TRBD2|TRBJ2-2
CASSVPTSSPGLVTGELFF
TGCGCCAGCAGTGTTCCAACGAGTTCACCGGGACTAGTAACCGGGGAGCTGTTTTTT
>TRBV29-1|once|.|TRBJ2-7
CSVEGSDQQYF
TGCAGCGTTGAAGGCTCCGACCAGCAGTACTTC
>TRBV11-2|.|.|TRBJ2-1
CASSLSSPNNEQFF
TGTGCCAGCAGCTTAAGTTCCCCAAACAATGAGCAGTTCTTC
>TRBV9|.|TRBD1|TRBJ2-5
CASSPGQGAAWETQYF
TGTGCCAGCAGCCCAGGACAGGGGGCGGCTTGGGAGACCCAGTACTTC
>TRBV15|.|.|TRBJ1-4
CATSGRSINNEKLFF
TGTGCCACCAGCGGAAGGAGCATTAATAATGAAAAACTGTTTTTT
>TRBV5-1|.|.|TRBJ2-2
CASTHGGGSNTGELFF
TGCGCCAGCACCCACGGAGGGGGATCGAACACCGGGGAGCTGTTTTTT
>TRBV7-9|.|TRBD1|TRBJ1-5
CASSLGDSSNQPQHF
TGTGCCAGCAGCTTAGGGGACAGCAGCAATCAGCCCCAGCATTTT
>TRBV6-6|.|TRBD2|TRBJ2-1
CASTLAGVNEQFF
TGTGCCAGCACCCTAGCGGGTGTCAATGAGCAGTTCTTC
>TRBV5-1|.|TRBD2|TRBJ2-5
CASSLVAGGAETQYF
TGCGCCAGCAGCCTAGTAGCGGGAGGGGCCGAGACCCAGTACTTC
>TRBV10-3|.|.|TRBJ2-1
CAISVSQGLHFSYNEQFF
TGTGCCATCAGTGTCAGTCAGGGGCTCCATTTTTCCTACAATGAGCAGTTCTTC
>TRBV5-1|few|TRBD2|TRBJ2-3
CASRGLAGGPVSDTQYF
TGCGCCAGTAGGGGGCTAGCGGGAGGGCCTGTCTCAGATACGCAGTATTTT
>TRBV7-7|many|.|TRBJ2-2
CASSPFSQPATGELFF
TGTGCCAGCAGCCCCTTCTCACAGCCCGCCACCGGGGAGCTGTTTTTT
>TRBV4-1|.|.|TRBJ1-4
CASSQVRPSLGRTQSNEKLFF
TGCGCCAGCAGCCAAGTCCGTCCGAGCCTCGGACGGACACAATCAAATGAAAAACTGTTTTTT
>TRBV7-8|once|TRBD2|TRBJ2-7
CASSLGGSGYEQYF
TGTGCCAGCAGCTTAGGCGGGAGCGGCTACGAGCAGTACTTC
>TRBV19|.|.|TRBJ1-2
CASSITGSNYGYTF
TGTGCCAGTAGTATTACAGGTAGTAACTATGGCTACACCTTC
>TRBV11-2|.|.|TRBJ2-3
CASSLGHTDTQYF
TGTGCCAGCAGCTTAGGACACACAGATACGCAGTATTTT
>TRBV10-3|few|.|TRBJ2-5
CAISESETQYF
TGTGCCATCAGTGAATCCGAGACCCAGTACTTC
>TRBV7-9|.|.|TRBJ2-5
CASSSARGQETQYF
TGTGCCAGCAGCTCGGCCAGGGGCCAAGAGACCCAGTACTTC
>TRBV27|.|TRBD1|TRBJ1-1
CASRTGGAPEAFF
TGTGCCAGCCGGACAGGGGGAGCCCCTGAAGCTTTCTTT
>TRBV9|.|.|TRBJ1-3
CASSIPPGNTIYF
TGTGCCAGCAGCATTCCCCCTGGAAACACCATATATTTT
>TRBV5-4|few|.|TRBJ1-1
CASSLDSLNTEAFF
TGTGCCAGCAGCTTGGACAGTTTGAACACTGAAGCTTTCTTT
>TRBV9|.|.|TRBJ1-3
CASSVTEGANTIYF
TGTGCCAGCAGCGTTACAGAAGGGGCCAACACCATATATTTT
>TRBV7-3|.|.|TRBJ1-1
CASSLTPNTEAFF
TGTGCCAGCAGCCTAACTCCGAACACTGAAGCTTTCTTT
>TRBV30|.|.|TRBJ2-3
CAWSPGGDTQYF
TGTGCCTGGAGTCCCGGGGGAGATACGCAGTATTTT
>TRBV7-8|.|.|TRBJ2-1
CASRPTRYNEQFF
TGTGCCAGCAGACCTACACGCTACAATGAGCAGTTCTTC
>TRBV15|.|TRBD2|TRBJ2-1
CATRDRTSGSLNEQFF
TGTGCCACTCGGGATCGAACTAGCGGGAGTCTCAATGAGCAGTTCTTC
>TRBV10-3|.|.|TRBJ1-2
CAISELEALPGYTF
TGTGCCATCAGTGAGCTGGAAGCCCTGCCCGGCTACACCTTC
>TRBV2|.|.|TRBJ1-3
CASNLVRGASSGNTIYF
TGTGCCAGCAACCTAGTTCGGGGGGCCTCCTCTGGAAACACCATATATTTT
>TRBV28|.|.|TRBJ1-2
CASITLGGGGYTF
TGTGCCAGCATAACCCTCGGGGGGGGAGGCTACACCTTC
>TRBV7-9|.|.|TRBJ2-3
CATSGRTDTQYF
TGTGCCACGAGCGGCCGCACAGATACGCAGTATTTT
>TRBV5-1|.|TRBD1|TRBJ1-1
CASSPKDGTGNTEAFF
TGCGCCAGCAGCCCAAAAGACGGGACAGGGAACACTGAAGCTTTCTTT
>TRBV28|.|.|TRBJ2-5
CASSTHYERETQYF
TGTGCCAGCAGTACGCATTACGAACGGGAGACCCAGTACTTC
>TRBV5-1|.|.|TRBJ2-1
CASSLTGLTWNEQFF
TGCGCCAGCAGCTTGACAGGCTTGACATGGAATGAGCAGTTCTTC